One sample yielded the 16 T cell receptor beta chains listed below, sequenced in a study of beta chain features in type 1 diabetes. Every isolated RNA sample was fully reverse transcribed, so sequencing captured expressed TCRB transcripts. Here immunoSEQ multiplex PCR was the method, and the copy in TCRdb shows in-frame clones only, minus some. The sample has some 250,000 clones, 25% to 30% seen once; the top ten hold 3% to 4%. The sequenced sample was central memory CD4+ T cells from blood. These receptors all stem from a man aged 25 to 40 in good health.

This sequence joins TRBV18 and TRBJ1-2, with 10 bases aligning to TRBD1. There are 15 residues in the CDR3. Germline V gene data show CDR1 as KGHSH and CDR2 as LQKENI. The V gene end was trimmed by 0 bases and the J gene end by 7 bases; junction bases not matched to a gene: 5. The CDR3 protein is CASSPPMDRGSGYTF. The CDR3 DNA follows: TGTGCCAGCTCACCACCAATGGACAGGGGGAGTGGCTACACCTTC.

This chain links TRBV10-3 with TRBJ2-7, with 9 bases fitting TRBD2. Trimming cost V 4 bases and J 3 bases; bases outside gene matches: 1. The CDR3 is 13 residues long. Germline V CDR1 and CDR2: ENHRY, SYGVKD. In nucleotides, the CDR3 is TGTGCCATCAGTGGCGGGAGGGACTACGAGCAGTACTTC. This encodes CAISGGRDYEQYF.

This clone appeared a few times. This rearrangement joins TRBV4-1 to TRBJ2-1; D is unresolved. The CDR3 has 11 residues. Germline V gene data show CDR1 as MGHRA and CDR2 as YSYEKL. The ends were cut back, 2 bases at V and 14 bases at J, with 10 bases in the middle. CDR3 sequence reads: CASSQNQVEFF. In DNA, the CDR3 is TGCGCCAGCAGCCAAAATCAGGTAGAGTTCTTC.

The table lists this clone with a few counts. The V and J genes are TRBV11-2 and TRBJ2-3, with 13 bases lining up with TRBD2. Germline assignment: CDR1 SGHAT and CDR2 FQNNGV. J was trimmed by 2 bases and V by 7 bases; bases with no gene match: 6. This CDR3 is 16 amino acids long. The CDR3 DNA sequence: TGTGCCAGCACACAACTAGCGGGGGGGCCCACAGATACGCAGTATTTT. Its translation is CASTQLAGGPTDTQYF.

The gene calls are TRBV19 and TRBJ1-1; D is unresolved. CDR3 length: 14 amino acids. Germline assignment: CDR1 LNHDA and CDR2 SQIVND (reference sequence). The V end lost 5 bases, the J end lost 0 bases, and 10 bases lay between the germline ends. The CDR3 reads CASSFGGLNTEAFF. In nucleotides, the CDR3 is TGTGCCAGTAGTTTTGGCGGCTTGAACACTGAAGCTTTCTTT.

This clone has a handful of counts. The chain uses TRBV29-1 and TRBJ2-1; D is perhaps TRBD2 (5 bases). The germline gives CDR1 SQVTM, CDR2 ANQGSEA. The CDR3 sequence is 15 residues long. The V gene lost 2 bases and the J gene lost 3 bases, with 14 bases spanning the gap. The DNA of the CDR3 is TGCAGCGTTGAAAGGACGGGGTTGCGCTACAATGAGCAGTTCTTC. Amino acids: CSVERTGLRYNEQFF.

This clone was seen only a few times. J is TRBJ2-1 and V is TRBV5-1, with D perhaps TRBD2 (6 bases). Germline V gene lookup returns CDR1 SGHRS and CDR2 YFSETQ. The CDR3 runs 15 residues. V was pared by 0 bases and J by 4 bases, with 11 bases between. CDR3 DNA sequence: TGCGCCAGCAGCTTGGGGAGGGGCCGATACAATGAGCAGTTCTTC. Residues: CASSLGRGRYNEQFF. The variable domain in full, completed from reference TRBV5-1 and TRBJ2-1, reads KAGVTQTPRYLIKTRGQQVTLSCSPISGHRSVSWYQQTPGQGLQFLFEYFSETQRNKGNFPGRFSGRQFSNSRSEMNVSTLELGDSALYLCASSLGRGRYNEQFFGPGTRLTVL.

The sample holds a few counts of this clone. The chain uses TRBV5-6 and TRBJ2-5, with D maybe TRBD1 (6 bases). The germline V gene has CDR1 SGHDT and CDR2 YYEEEE. V shed 3 bases and J shed 1 base, with 16 bases lying between them. The CDR3 covers 16 residues. CDR3 DNA sequence: TGTGCCAGCAGCTATACAGGGCCCCCAGGCCAAGAGACCCAGTACTTC. Translated: CASSYTGPPGQETQYF.

The genes are TRBV29-1 and TRBJ1-2; D is unresolved. V was shortened by 4 bases and J by 14 bases, with 20 bases between the two germline ends. This CDR3 has 12 residues. CDR1 is SQVTM and CDR2 is ANQGSEA in the germline V gene. Here the CDR3 DNA reads TGCAGCGTTGGTAGTGAGCACCCCCTCGAGACCTTC. Translating gives CSVGSEHPLETF.

The chain combines TRBV6-5 with TRBJ1-5; D might be TRBD1 (6 bases). The length of the CDR3 is 14 residues. CDR1 and CDR2 from the germline V gene are MNHEY and SVGAGI. V lost 5 bases to trimming and J lost 7 bases, with 15 bases between them. This CDR3 reads CASSPIGGSQPQHF. In DNA, the CDR3 is TGTGCCAGCAGTCCTATAGGGGGGTCCCAGCCCCAGCATTTT.

This clone was counted a few times. The rearrangement links TRBV19 to TRBJ1-1; D is unresolved. The CDR3 contains 12 residues. Germline V lookup: CDR1 LNHDA, CDR2 SQIVND (reference sequence). The V end was cut by 6 bases, the J end by 4 bases, with 9 bases between. The CDR3 sequence is CASRSRGTEAFF. The DNA for the CDR3 is TGTGCCAGTAGATCGCGCGGCACTGAAGCTTTCTTT.

The chain is built from TRBV7-9 and TRBJ2-5; 11 bases match TRBD2. The germline CDR1 and CDR2 sequences are SEHNR and FQNEAQ (reference sequence). With 5 bases clipped from V and 4 bases from J, the junction kept 6 bases outside the gene matches. CDR3 length: 15 residues. This CDR3 reads CASSQLAGARETQYF. DNA of the CDR3: TGTGCCAGCAGCCAACTAGCGGGAGCGAGAGAGACCCAGTACTTC.

This clone was observed many times. This chain links TRBV29-1 with TRBJ2-2, with 7 bases matching TRBD1. J gave up 2 bases and V 6 bases, and 3 bases lay outside the gene matches. The CDR3 has 13 residues. Germline V gene sequence: CDR1 SQVTM, CDR2 ANQGSEA. DNA of the CDR3: TGCAGCGTCCGGGACAGAAACACCGGGGAGCTGTTTTTT. This encodes CSVRDRNTGELFF.

The V and J genes are TRBV5-4 and TRBJ2-1, with TRBD2 as a possible D gene (6 bases). Trimming pared 2 bases from V and 7 bases from J, leaving 16 bases between. The CDR3 sequence is 15 residues long. The germline V gene encodes CDR1 SGHNT and CDR2 YYREEE (reference sequence). The CDR3 sequence is CASSFVGRIVNEQFF. The CDR3 DNA reads as TGTGCCAGCAGCTTTGTCGGGAGAATCGTTAATGAGCAGTTCTTC.

Many counts were recorded for this clone. CDR3 DNA sequence: TGTGCCAGCTCGCGACAGGGGACCGGGGAGCTGTTTTTT. Translated, it gives CASSRQGTGELFF. The chain links TRBV18 to TRBJ2-2; 8 bases fit TRBD1. Germline V gene data show CDR1 as KGHSH and CDR2 as LQKENI. The V and J ends lost 6 bases and 5 bases, in that order; junction bases with no gene match: 2. The CDR3 extends over 13 amino acids.

The CDR3: CASAGGGISSYEQYF. As DNA, the CDR3 is TGTGCCAGTGCCGGTGGCGGGATCTCCTCCTACGAGCAGTACTTC. The rearrangement uses TRBV19 and TRBJ2-7; TRBD2 might be the D (6 bases). Germline CDR1 and CDR2: LNHDA and SQIVND (reference sequence). This CDR3 has 15 residues. V was cut by 8 bases and J by 0 bases, with 17 bases left in between.